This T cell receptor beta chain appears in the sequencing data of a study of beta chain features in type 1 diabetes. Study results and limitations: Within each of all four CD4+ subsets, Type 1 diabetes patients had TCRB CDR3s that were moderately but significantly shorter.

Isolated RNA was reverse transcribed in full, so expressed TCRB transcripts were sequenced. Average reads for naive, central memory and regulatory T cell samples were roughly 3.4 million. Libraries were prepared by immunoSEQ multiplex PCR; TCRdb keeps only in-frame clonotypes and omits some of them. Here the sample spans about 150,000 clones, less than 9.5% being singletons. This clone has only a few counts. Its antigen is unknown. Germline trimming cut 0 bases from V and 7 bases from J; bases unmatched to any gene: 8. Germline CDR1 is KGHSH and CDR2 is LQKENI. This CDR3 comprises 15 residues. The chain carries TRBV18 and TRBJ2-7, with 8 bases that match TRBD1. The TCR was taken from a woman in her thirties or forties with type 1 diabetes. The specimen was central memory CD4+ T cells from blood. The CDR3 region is CASSPPTQGAGEQYF. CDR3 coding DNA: TGTGCCAGCTCACCACCTACTCAGGGGGCAGGAGAGCAGTACTTC.